This T cell receptor beta chain originates from a study of blood T cell repertoires in COVID-19. Study overall: COVID-19 samples, acute and convalescent, were from the United States, Italy and Spain. PBMCs, B-cell-depleted T cells, or T cells were the source of the cDNA or gDNA that made up the material.

Clones were read by immunoSEQ multiplex PCR, and TCRdb kept only the in-frame ones, dropping some. The sample lists some 53,000 clones, 80% to 90% occurring once. V shed 5 bases and J 3 bases; nucleotides not matched to a gene: 4. The CDR3 has 16 amino acids. Germline assignment: CDR1 MNHEY and CDR2 SVGEGT. Sequencing was performed on peripheral blood. The rearrangement uses TRBV6-2 or TRBV6-3 and TRBJ2-2, with 12 bases aligning to TRBD2. This receptor was obtained from a man aged 60 to 69 with active COVID-19. DNA for the CDR3: TGTGCCAGCAGTGGGGGACTAGCGGGTTACACCGGGGAGCTGTTTTTT. Its translation: CASSGGLAGYTGELFF.